The T cell receptor beta chain under discussion was sequenced for a study of kidney transplant recipient with SARS-CoV-2 infection. One entry per CDR3 protein results from TCRdb running MiXCR on the reads. The repertoire holds under 250,000 distinct CDR3 sequences, with 25% to 30% as singletons. The CDR3 covers 13 residues. V was clipped by 8 bases and J by 8 bases; unmatched bases: 8. The V gene's germline CDR1 is GTSNPN and CDR2 SVGIG (reference sequence). The TCR originated in a male patient in his 30s who had COVID-19 and was a kidney transplant recipient. The graft donor may be the source of some T cells. The sequencing here drew on a blood sample, taken at baseline and on day 111 from a kidney transplant recipient. The genes are TRBV30 and TRBJ1-6, with TRBD1 matching 8 bases. CDR3 in DNA: TGTGCCAGCATGAGACAGGGGCATTCACCCCTCCACTTT. It codes for CASMRQGHSPLHF.